The next 24 T cell receptor beta chains were all read from a single sample in a study of blood T cell repertoires in COVID-19. Assay used: immunoSEQ multiplex PCR; TCRdb lists only in-frame clones, some missing. The sample has about 89,000 clones; over 90% are singletons. The material sequenced was peripheral blood. The source of these receptors is a human donor with active COVID-19. The donor label of this sample is uncertain.

This rearrangement joins TRBV15 to TRBJ1-6, with D possibly matching TRBD1 (5 bases). Trimming took off 3 bases at V and 0 bases at J, with 12 bases between the two ends. The CDR3 length is 17 residues. CDR1 and CDR2 (germline): LNHNV, YYDKDF (reference sequence). The CDR3 region has the DNA TGTGCCACCAGCAGCGGGGGACTTAGCTCCTATAATTCACCCCTCCACTTT. It codes for CATSSGGLSSYNSPLHF.

V is TRBV4-2 and J is TRBJ2-1; maybe TRBD2 (6 bases). Trimming removed 2 bases from V and 2 bases from J, with 10 bases in between. This CDR3 spans 15 amino acids. The germline gives CDR1 LGHNA, CDR2 YNFKEQ. This CDR3 reads CASSQTGTAYNEQFF. CDR3 DNA: TGTGCCAGCAGCCAAACGGGGACTGCCTACAATGAGCAGTTCTTC.

The chain has TRBV3-1 (or the pseudogene TRBV3-2) and TRBJ2-7; D ambiguous. Germline CDR1 LGHDT, CDR2 YNNKEL (reference sequence). This CDR3 has 14 residues. V lost 4 bases, J lost 2 bases, and 12 bases lay in between. Here the CDR3 DNA reads TGTGCCAGCAGCCCCAGTACAGCCCCCTACGAGCAGTACTTC. This sequence encodes CASSPSTAPYEQYF.

The J gene is TRBJ2-5, the V gene TRBV10-1; 12 nucleotides agree with TRBD1. Germline trimming cut 6 bases from V and 5 bases from J; bases unmatched to any gene: 13. This CDR3 has 17 residues. Per the germline V gene, CDR1 is WNHNN and CDR2 is SYGVQD (reference sequence). The CDR3 bases are TGCGCCAGCAGAGTAGACCGGGACAGGGGGCGGGGGGAGACCCAGTACTTC. Translating gives CASRVDRDRGRGETQYF.

The gene calls are TRBV3-1 (or the pseudogene TRBV3-2) and TRBJ2-1; 9 bases match TRBD2. The CDR3 runs to 16 residues. The junction had 15 bases not matched to a gene; V was cut back by 0 bases and J by 15 bases. Germline V gene sequence: CDR1 LGHDT, CDR2 YNNKEL (reference sequence). The CDR3 is CASSQDPSGIREKLFF. CDR3 nucleotides: TGTGCCAGCAGCCAAGATCCTAGCGGGATCCGGGAAAAATTGTTCTTC.

The chain recombines TRBV4-2 with TRBJ2-7; 10 positions match TRBD1. This CDR3 has 21 amino acids. Losses at the gene ends were 3 bases for V and 0 bases for J; bases not matched to a gene: 20. Germline-derived CDR1 and CDR2 are LGHNA and YNFKEQ. The CDR3 coding sequence is TGTGCCAGCAGCCAGGGGACAGGGGACGGACGGGCGGGCCTCAGCTCCTACGAGCAGTACTTC. Translated, it gives CASSQGTGDGRAGLSSYEQYF.

CDR3 amino acids: CASSSPQGGLGYTF. The CDR3 coding sequence is TGCGCCAGCAGCTCCCCACAGGGAGGGTTGGGCTACACCTTC. This chain links TRBV5-1 with TRBJ1-2; D may be TRBD1 (6 bases). The CDR3 is made up of 14 amino acids. The V end was cut by 3 bases, the J end by 8 bases, with 17 bases between. From germline, CDR1 is SGHRS and CDR2 YFSETQ.

The J gene is TRBJ2-7, the V gene TRBV4-3; tentative D call: TRBD2 (6 bases). V gave up 0 bases and J gave up 0 bases, with 9 bases separating them. Germline V gene sequence: CDR1 LGHNA, CDR2 YSLEER. The CDR3 spans 15 residues. The CDR3 coding sequence is TGCGCCAGCAGCCAAGAATCCGGGAGCTCCTACGAGCAGTACTTC. This codes for CASSQESGSSYEQYF.

The chain recombines TRBV5-1 with TRBJ1-5; D may be TRBD1 (6 bases). Trimming took off 4 bases at V and 4 bases at J, with 21 bases between the two ends. The CDR3 covers 17 residues. Germline V gene lookup returns CDR1 SGHRS and CDR2 YFSETQ. The CDR3 sequence: CASSRGQVGVGNQPQHF. The CDR3 DNA follows: TGCGCCAGCAGCCGGGGACAAGTCGGGGTAGGGAATCAGCCCCAGCATTTT. Full variable domain (rest looked up from reference TRBV5-1 and TRBJ1-5): KAGVTQTPRYLIKTRGQQVTLSCSPISGHRSVSWYQQTPGQGLQFLFEYFSETQRNKGNFPGRFSGRQFSNSRSEMNVSTLELGDSALYLCASSRGQVGVGNQPQHFGDGTRLSIL.

The V gene is TRBV19, the J gene TRBJ2-5; 16 positions match TRBD2. The trim removed 3 bases at V and 1 base at J, leaving 2 bases unmatched. The CDR3 length is 17 residues. Germline values: CDR1 LNHDA, CDR2 SQIVND (reference sequence). The CDR3 sequence is CASSIGTSGGVQETQYF. The DNA of the CDR3 is TGTGCCAGTAGTATTGGGACTAGCGGGGGGGTCCAAGAGACCCAGTACTTC.

The chain joins TRBV24-1 to TRBJ2-3; TRBD2 might be the D (5 bases). The CDR3 is 15 residues long. Per the germline V gene, CDR1 is KGHDR and CDR2 is SFDVKD. The V gene lost 3 bases and the J gene lost 0 bases, with 9 bases spanning the gap. The CDR3 region is CATSDRSVSTDTQYF. CDR3 DNA sequence: TGTGCCACCAGTGATCGTAGCGTCAGCACAGATACGCAGTATTTT.

This clone appeared a few times. The CDR3 loop reads CASTDRWYEQYF. The DNA of the CDR3 is TGTGCCAGCACGGACAGGTGGTACGAGCAGTACTTC. The chain carries TRBV28 and TRBJ2-7; 7 bases map to TRBD1. J lost 4 bases, V lost 7 bases, and 4 bases had no gene match. Germline CDR1 is MDHEN and CDR2 is SYDVKM. The CDR3 is 12 amino acids.

This clone was detected once. The chain joins TRBV3-1 (or the pseudogene TRBV3-2) to TRBJ2-5; no reliable D call. Germline V gives CDR1 LGHDT, CDR2 YNNKEL (reference sequence). V was shortened by 0 bases and J by 5 bases, with 7 bases between the two germline ends. The CDR3 loop spans 13 amino acids. CDR3: CASSQDFSETQYF. The CDR3 DNA reads as TGTGCCAGCAGCCAAGATTTTTCGGAGACCCAGTACTTC.

V is TRBV6-2 or TRBV6-3 and J is TRBJ2-7; D is unclear. The germline V gene has CDR1 MNHEY and CDR2 SVGEGT. V gave up 4 bases and J gave up 0 bases, with 16 bases separating them. There are 16 residues in the CDR3. CDR3 protein: CASSSTLIYASYEQYF. CDR3 bases: TGTGCCAGCAGTTCAACCTTAATCTACGCCTCCTACGAGCAGTACTTC.

V is TRBV24-1 and J is TRBJ2-3, with 8 bases identical to TRBD1. This CDR3 has 16 residues. After removal of 3 bases from V and 2 bases from J, the junction contained 6 bases not matched to a gene. Germline assignment: CDR1 KGHDR and CDR2 SFDVKD. The CDR3 here is CATSDGTTGATDTQYF. As DNA, the CDR3 is TGTGCCACCAGTGATGGGACGACAGGGGCCACAGATACGCAGTATTTT.

The rearrangement links TRBV7-9 to TRBJ2-3; 7 nucleotides match TRBD1. The CDR3 runs to 15 residues. V was clipped by 5 bases and J by 2 bases; unmatched bases: 7. In germline, CDR1 is SEHNR, CDR2 FQNEAQ (reference sequence). The CDR3 here is CASSKGQTDTDTQYF. Here the CDR3 DNA reads TGTGCCAGCAGCAAGGGACAGACTGACACAGATACGCAGTATTTT.

This rearrangement joins TRBV29-1 to TRBJ1-2; the D gene is possibly TRBD1 (6 bases). CDR1 is SQVTM and CDR2 is ANQGSEA in the germline V gene. The CDR3 runs to 13 residues. V lost 6 bases to trimming and J lost 2 bases, with 13 bases between them. Here the CDR3 reads CSVWGGGNYGYTF. CDR3 sequence (DNA): TGCAGCGTCTGGGGGGGCGGAAACTATGGCTACACCTTC. Complete variable domain (other parts from reference TRBV29-1 and TRBJ1-2): SAVISQKPSRDICQRGTSLTIQCQVDSQVTMMFWYRQQPGQSLTLIATANQGSEATYESGFVIDKFPISRPNLTFSTLTVSNMSPEDSSIYLCSVWGGGNYGYTFGSGTRLTVV.

CDR3 in DNA: TGTGCCAGCAGTCCGGGACTAAGGTACAATGAGCAGTTCTTC. The encoded protein is CASSPGLRYNEQFF. V and J are TRBV27 and TRBJ2-1; 7 bases align to TRBD2. CDR1 is MNHEY and CDR2 is SMNVEV in the germline V gene (reference sequence). The CDR3 runs 14 residues. J gave up 4 bases and V 5 bases, and 5 bases lay outside the gene matches.

V is TRBV7-2 and J is TRBJ1-4; no definite D call. The V end was cut by 5 bases, the J end by 0 bases, with 10 bases between. The CDR3 contains 15 residues. CDR1 and CDR2 from the germline V gene are SGHTA and FQGNSA. CDR3 DNA sequence: TGTGCCAGCAGCCCGAGCGGGGCAACTAATGAAAAACTGTTTTTT. This gives the protein CASSPSGATNEKLFF. Variable domain in full (rest from reference TRBV7-2 and TRBJ1-4): GAGVSQSPSNKVTEKGKDVELRCDPISGHTALYWYRQSLGQGLEFLIYFQGNSAPDKSGLPSDRFSAERTGGSVSTLTIQRTQQEDSAVYLCASSPSGATNEKLFFGSGTQLSVL.

The chain recombines TRBV5-1 with TRBJ2-3; D is unresolved. The germline gives CDR1 SGHRS, CDR2 YFSETQ. Trimming removed 0 bases at V and 2 bases at J, with 7 bases between. The CDR3 runs 14 residues. CDR3 nucleotides: TGCGCCAGCAGCTTGGAAACAGACACAGATACGCAGTATTTT. It specifies CASSLETDTDTQYF. The whole variable domain, filled in from reference TRBV5-1 and TRBJ2-3, reads KAGVTQTPRYLIKTRGQQVTLSCSPISGHRSVSWYQQTPGQGLQFLFEYFSETQRNKGNFPGRFSGRQFSNSRSEMNVSTLELGDSALYLCASSLETDTDTQYFGPGTRLTVL.

The chain combines TRBV13 with TRBJ2-7, with 7 bases lining up with TRBD1. The CDR3 loop spans 17 amino acids. The ends lost 1 base at V and 0 bases at J; junction bases unmatched: 9. Germline CDR1 reads PRHDT; CDR2 reads FYEKMQ (reference sequence). The CDR3 region is CASSLARGQPSSYEQYF. CDR3 nucleotides: TGTGCCAGCAGCTTAGCAAGGGGACAGCCAAGCTCCTACGAGCAGTACTTC.

This sequence joins TRBV5-1 and TRBJ2-3; 7 positions match TRBD1. J lost 6 bases, V lost 3 bases, and 7 bases had no gene match. Germline assignment: CDR1 SGHRS and CDR2 YFSETQ. The CDR3 is made up of 14 amino acids. The CDR3 bases are TGCGCCAGCAGCTATGGACAGGTGACGGATACGCAGTATTTT. It translates to CASSYGQVTDTQYF.

This chain links TRBV29-1 with TRBJ2-5; D gene unclear. CDR1 is SQVTM, CDR2 ANQGSEA, per germline. This CDR3 comprises 11 residues. The germline V and J ends were trimmed by 3 bases and 4 bases, with 6 bases remaining between them. The CDR3 region has the DNA TGCAGCGTTGATCGGGTAGAGACCCAGTACTTC. Its protein is CSVDRVETQYF.

V is TRBV4-1 and J is TRBJ2-3; no definite D call. The germline V and J ends were trimmed by 0 bases and 2 bases, with 12 bases remaining between them. Looked up from germline, CDR1 is MGHRA and CDR2 is YSYEKL. The CDR3 totals 16 residues. In DNA, the CDR3 is TGCGCCAGCAGCCAAGATATCGTATCACACACAGATACGCAGTATTTT. As protein: CASSQDIVSHTDTQYF.